Presented here are 2 T cell receptor beta chains from one specimen sequenced in a study of blood T cell repertoires in COVID-19. Sequencing was performed with immunoSEQ multiplex PCR; in TCRdb, only in-frame clones are kept and a portion is missing. This table holds around 88,000 clones, roughly 90% found once. The sample comprised peripheral blood. The origin of the receptors is a woman older than 75 with acute or convalescent COVID-19.

The table lists this clone with a few counts. This chain uses TRBV7-8 with TRBJ2-7, with 7 positions matching TRBD1. This CDR3 region has 14 residues. Losses at the gene ends were 7 bases for V and 2 bases for J; bases not matched to a gene: 8. CDR1 is SGHVS, CDR2 FQNEAQ, per germline. CDR3 residues: CASNRRDRAYEQYF. In nucleotides, the CDR3 is TGTGCCAGCAACCGACGGGACAGAGCCTACGAGCAGTACTTC.

The chain is built from TRBV11-3 and TRBJ2-3, with TRBD2 matching 8 bases. This CDR3 spans 16 amino acids. Trimming at V came to 5 bases and at J to 0 bases, leaving 7 bases not matched to a gene. CDR1 and CDR2 (germline): SGHNT, YENEEA. The CDR3, as DNA: TGTGCCAGCAGCATAGGACTAGCACTTAGCACAGATACGCAGTATTTT. It specifies CASSIGLALSTDTQYF.